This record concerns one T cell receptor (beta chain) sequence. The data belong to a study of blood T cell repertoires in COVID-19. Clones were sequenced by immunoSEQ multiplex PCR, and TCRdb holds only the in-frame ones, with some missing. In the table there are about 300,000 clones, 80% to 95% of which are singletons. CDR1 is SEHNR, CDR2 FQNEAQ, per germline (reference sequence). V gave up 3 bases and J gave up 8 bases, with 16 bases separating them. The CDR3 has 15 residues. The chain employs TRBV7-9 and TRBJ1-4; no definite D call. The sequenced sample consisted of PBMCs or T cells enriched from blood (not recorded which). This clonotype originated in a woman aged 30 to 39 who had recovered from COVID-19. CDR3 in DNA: TGTGCCAGCAGCTTTAGGTCCTCAGACGGGGAAAAACTGTTTTTT. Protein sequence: CASSFRSSDGEKLFF.